This TCR beta chain was obtained from a study of T cells in localized non-small cell lung cancer. General study findings and limits: Within adjacent lung there appeared a median around 57 of the top 100 tumor clones. Multi-region tumor sequencing was not done, so intratumor heterogeneity could not be excluded. Maximal T cell clonality occurred in uninvolved adjacent lung, with tumor ranking below it. Longer overall survival was seen with higher T cell density measured in blood.

With respect to this clone: Its antigen is still unknown. At the DNA level, this CDR3 is encoded by other sequences in the same sample as well.

Sequencing used immunoSEQ multiplex PCR; TCRdb keeps in-frame clones, though not all of them. The sample holds tens of thousands of clones, around 85% seen once. The CDR3 spans 15 residues. In germline, CDR1 is LGHNA, CDR2 YSLEER. With 2 bases removed from V and 3 bases from J, the gap between germline ends came to 11 bases. The chain is built from TRBV4-3 and TRBJ2-1; possible D gene TRBD2, 6 bases. This sequence was found in a woman aged 40 to 75 with stage I lung adenocarcinoma. The sequenced sample was peripheral blood, obtained before any cancer treatment. The CDR3 reads CASSQPGLDYNEQFF. In DNA, the CDR3 is TGCGCCAGCAGCCAACCGGGACTGGACTACAATGAGCAGTTCTTC.